A single T cell receptor (beta chain) is shown here with its context. There are 14 residues in the CDR3. The V and J ends lost 6 bases and 7 bases, in that order; junction bases with no gene match: 8. Germline CDR1 reads SNHLY; CDR2 reads FYNNEI. This specimen comes from a study of blood T cell repertoires in COVID-19. As originally analysed: Reference gene primer amplification in the assay estimated nucleated cell counts. Method: immunoSEQ multiplex PCR; TCRdb's copy keeps in-frame clones and lacks some. V, J and clone size are those of that table, while D and trimming were read from the DNA. The sample lists about 400,000 clones, 70% to 90% seen once, with approximately 1.2% in the top ten.

The gene calls are TRBV2 and TRBJ1-5, with 8 nucleotides matching TRBD1. This receptor was obtained from a man aged 40-49 years with acute or convalescent COVID-19. The specimen sequenced was peripheral blood. The DNA of the CDR3 is TGTGCCAGCAGGGGAGGACAGGGTAGCCAGCCCCAGCATTTT. Translating it yields CASRGGQGSQPQHF.